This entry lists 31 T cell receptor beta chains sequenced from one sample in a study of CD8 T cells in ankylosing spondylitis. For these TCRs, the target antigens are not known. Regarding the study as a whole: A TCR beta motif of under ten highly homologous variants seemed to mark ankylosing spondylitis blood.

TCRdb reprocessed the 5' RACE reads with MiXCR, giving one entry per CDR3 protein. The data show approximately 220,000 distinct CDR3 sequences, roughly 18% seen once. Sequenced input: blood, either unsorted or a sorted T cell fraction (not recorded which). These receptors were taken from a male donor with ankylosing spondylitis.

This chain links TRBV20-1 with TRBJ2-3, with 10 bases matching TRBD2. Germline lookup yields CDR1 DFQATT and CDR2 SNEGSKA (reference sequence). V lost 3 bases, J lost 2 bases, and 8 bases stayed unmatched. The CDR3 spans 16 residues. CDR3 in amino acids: CSASGVAGGLTDTQYF. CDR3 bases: TGCAGTGCTAGCGGGGTAGCGGGGGGACTCACAGATACGCAGTATTTT.

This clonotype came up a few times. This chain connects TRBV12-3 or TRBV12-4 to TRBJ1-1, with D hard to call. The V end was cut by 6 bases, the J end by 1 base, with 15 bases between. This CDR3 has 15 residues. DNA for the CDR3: TGTGCCAGCAGCCCCATGACCCCCGCGAACACTGAAGCTTTCTTT. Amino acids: CASSPMTPANTEAFF.

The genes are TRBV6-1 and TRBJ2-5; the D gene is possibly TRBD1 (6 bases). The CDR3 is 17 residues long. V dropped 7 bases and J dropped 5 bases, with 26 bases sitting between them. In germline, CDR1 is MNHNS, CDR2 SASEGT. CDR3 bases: TGTGCCAGCACCAGAACCAGGGGTTGGCAGTTAGGGGAGACCCAGTACTTC. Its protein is CASTRTRGWQLGETQYF.

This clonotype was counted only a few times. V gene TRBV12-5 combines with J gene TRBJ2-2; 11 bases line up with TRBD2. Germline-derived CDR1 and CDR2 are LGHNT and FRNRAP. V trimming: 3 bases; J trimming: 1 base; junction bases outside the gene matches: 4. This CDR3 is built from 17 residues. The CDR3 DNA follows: TGTGCTAGTGGTTTAGCGACTAGCGGGGAGAACACCGGGGAGCTGTTTTTT. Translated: CASGLATSGENTGELFF.

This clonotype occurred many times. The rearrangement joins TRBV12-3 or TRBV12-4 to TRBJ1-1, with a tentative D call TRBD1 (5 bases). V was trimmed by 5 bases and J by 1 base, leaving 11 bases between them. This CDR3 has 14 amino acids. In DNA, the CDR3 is TGTGCCAGCAGTCCGGGACTGGGGAACACTGAAGCTTTCTTT. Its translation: CASSPGLGNTEAFF.

The CDR3 protein is CASSFGTSGAHEQFF. DNA for the CDR3: TGCGCCAGCAGCTTTGGGACTAGCGGGGCCCATGAGCAGTTCTTC. This sequence joins TRBV5-1 and TRBJ2-1; 13 bases match TRBD2. CDR1 and CDR2 from the germline V gene are SGHRS and YFSETQ. CDR3 length equals 15 residues. The J segment lost 8 bases and the V segment lost 2 bases, leaving 4 bases of the junction unmatched. The complete variable domain, with remaining parts taken from reference TRBV5-1 and TRBJ2-1, reads KAGVTQTPRYLIKTRGQQVTLSCSPISGHRSVSWYQQTPGQGLQFLFEYFSETQRNKGNFPGRFSGRQFSNSRSEMNVSTLELGDSALYLCASSFGTSGAHEQFFGPGTRLTVL.

CDR3 in DNA: TGTGCCAGTAGTACAACAGGGTACACCGGGGAGCTGTTTTTT. Its translation is CASSTTGYTGELFF. V is TRBV19 and J is TRBJ2-2; TRBD1 is a possible D gene (6 bases). The CDR3 extends over 14 amino acids. V was cut by 4 bases and J by 3 bases, with 9 bases left in between. CDR1 is LNHDA, CDR2 SQIVND, per germline (reference sequence).

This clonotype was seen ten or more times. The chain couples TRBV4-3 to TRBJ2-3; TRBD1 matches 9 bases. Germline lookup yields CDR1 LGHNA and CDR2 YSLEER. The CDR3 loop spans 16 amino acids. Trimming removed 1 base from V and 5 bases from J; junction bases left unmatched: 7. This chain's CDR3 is CASSQGWTGEGDTQYF. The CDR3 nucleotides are TGCGCCAGCAGCCAAGGCTGGACAGGGGAAGGAGATACGCAGTATTTT.

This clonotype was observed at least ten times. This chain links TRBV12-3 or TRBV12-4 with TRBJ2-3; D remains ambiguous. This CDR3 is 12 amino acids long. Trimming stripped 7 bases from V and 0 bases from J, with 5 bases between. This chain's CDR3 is CASTRSTDTQYF. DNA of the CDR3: TGTGCCAGCACACGGAGCACAGATACGCAGTATTTT.

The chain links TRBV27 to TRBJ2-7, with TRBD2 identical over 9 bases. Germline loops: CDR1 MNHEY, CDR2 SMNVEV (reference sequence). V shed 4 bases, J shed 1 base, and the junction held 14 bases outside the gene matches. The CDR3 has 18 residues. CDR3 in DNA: TGTGCCAGCAGTTCTCATGTCGGGCGGGGGGGCATGTCCTACGAGCAGTACTTC. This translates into CASSSHVGRGGMSYEQYF.

This chain's CDR3 is CATGGVTSTDTQYF. Here the CDR3 DNA reads TGTGCCACCGGCGGGGTAACCTCCACAGATACGCAGTATTTT. This sequence joins TRBV6-1 and TRBJ2-3, with D tentatively TRBD2 (6 bases). There are 14 residues in the CDR3. Trimming took off 10 bases at V and 2 bases at J, with 16 bases between the two ends. CDR1 is MNHNS and CDR2 is SASEGT in the germline V gene.

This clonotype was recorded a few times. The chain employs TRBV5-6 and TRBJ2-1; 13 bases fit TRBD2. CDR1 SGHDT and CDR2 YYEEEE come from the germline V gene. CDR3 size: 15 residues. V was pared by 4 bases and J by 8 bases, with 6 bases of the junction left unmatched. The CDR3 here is CASSLTSGRVDEQFF. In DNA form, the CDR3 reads TGTGCCAGCAGCCTCACTAGCGGGAGGGTTGATGAGCAGTTCTTC.

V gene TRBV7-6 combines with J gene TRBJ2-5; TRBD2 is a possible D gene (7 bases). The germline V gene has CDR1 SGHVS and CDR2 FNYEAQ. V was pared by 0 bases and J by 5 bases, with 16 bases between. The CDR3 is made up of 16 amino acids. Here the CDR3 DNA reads TGTGCCAGCAGCTTAGCAGGGGGGGGTAGCTTGGAGACCCAGTACTTC. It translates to CASSLAGGGSLETQYF.

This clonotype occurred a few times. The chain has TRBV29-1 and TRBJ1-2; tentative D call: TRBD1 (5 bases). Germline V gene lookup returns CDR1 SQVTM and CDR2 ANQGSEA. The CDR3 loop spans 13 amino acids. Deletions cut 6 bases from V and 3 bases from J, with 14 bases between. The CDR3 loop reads CSVTTGPDYGYTF. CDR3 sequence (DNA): TGCAGCGTCACCACAGGACCTGACTATGGCTACACCTTC.

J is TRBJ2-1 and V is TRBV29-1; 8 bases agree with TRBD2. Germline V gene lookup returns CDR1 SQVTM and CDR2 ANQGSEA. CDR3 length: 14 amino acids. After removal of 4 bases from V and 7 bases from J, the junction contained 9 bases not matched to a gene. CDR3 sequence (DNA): TGCAGCGTTGTTGGCGGGAGGCTTTGGAATGAGCAGTTCTTC. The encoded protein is CSVVGGRLWNEQFF.

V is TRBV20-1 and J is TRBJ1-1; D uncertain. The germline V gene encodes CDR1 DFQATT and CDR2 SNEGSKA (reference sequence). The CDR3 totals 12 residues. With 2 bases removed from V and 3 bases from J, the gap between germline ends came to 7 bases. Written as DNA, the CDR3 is TGCAGTGCTAGAATCGGGGACACTGAAGCTTTCTTT. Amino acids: CSARIGDTEAFF.

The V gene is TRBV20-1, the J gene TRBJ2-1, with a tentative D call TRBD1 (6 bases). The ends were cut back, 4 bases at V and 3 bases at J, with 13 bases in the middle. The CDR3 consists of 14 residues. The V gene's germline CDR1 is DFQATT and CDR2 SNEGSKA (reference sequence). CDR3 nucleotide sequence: TGCAGTGCTACCACACAGGGCAACTACAATGAGCAGTTCTTC. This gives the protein CSATTQGNYNEQFF.

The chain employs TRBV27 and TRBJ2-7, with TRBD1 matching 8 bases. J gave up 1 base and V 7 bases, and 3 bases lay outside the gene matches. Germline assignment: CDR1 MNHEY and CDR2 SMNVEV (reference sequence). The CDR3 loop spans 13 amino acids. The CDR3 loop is CASKGQGSYEQYF. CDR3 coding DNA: TGTGCCAGCAAAGGACAGGGTTCCTACGAGCAGTACTTC.

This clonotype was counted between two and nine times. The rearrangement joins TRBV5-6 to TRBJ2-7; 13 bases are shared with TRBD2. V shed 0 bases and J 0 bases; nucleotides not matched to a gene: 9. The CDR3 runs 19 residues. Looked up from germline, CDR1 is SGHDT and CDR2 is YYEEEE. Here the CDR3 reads CASSLAGTSGTFFSYEQYF. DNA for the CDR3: TGTGCCAGCAGCTTGGCGGGGACTAGCGGGACCTTCTTCTCCTACGAGCAGTACTTC.

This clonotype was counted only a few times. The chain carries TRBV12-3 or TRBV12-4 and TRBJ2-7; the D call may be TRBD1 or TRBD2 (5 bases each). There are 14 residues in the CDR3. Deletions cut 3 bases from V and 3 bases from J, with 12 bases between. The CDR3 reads CASSLLGRYYEQYF. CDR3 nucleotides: TGTGCCAGCAGTTTGTTGGGACGGTACTACGAGCAGTACTTC.

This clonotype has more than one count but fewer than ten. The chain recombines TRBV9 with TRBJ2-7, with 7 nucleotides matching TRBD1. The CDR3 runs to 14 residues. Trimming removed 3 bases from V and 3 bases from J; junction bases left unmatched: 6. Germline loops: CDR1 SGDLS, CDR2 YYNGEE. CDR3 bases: TGTGCCAGCAGCGCCGGGACAGAAATCTACGAGCAGTACTTC. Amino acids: CASSAGTEIYEQYF.

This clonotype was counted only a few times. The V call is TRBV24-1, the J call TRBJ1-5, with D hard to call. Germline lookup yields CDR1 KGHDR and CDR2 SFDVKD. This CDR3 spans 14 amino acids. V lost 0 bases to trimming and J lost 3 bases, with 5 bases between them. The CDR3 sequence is CATSDLVSNQPQHF. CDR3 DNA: TGTGCCACCAGTGATTTGGTGTCCAATCAGCCCCAGCATTTT.

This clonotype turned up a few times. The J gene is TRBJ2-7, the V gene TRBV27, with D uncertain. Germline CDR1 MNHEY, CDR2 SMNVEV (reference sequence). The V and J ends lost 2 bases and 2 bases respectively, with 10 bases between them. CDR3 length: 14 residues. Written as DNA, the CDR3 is TGTGCCAGCAGTTTAGGTTCGGTACCCTACGAGCAGTACTTC. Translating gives CASSLGSVPYEQYF.

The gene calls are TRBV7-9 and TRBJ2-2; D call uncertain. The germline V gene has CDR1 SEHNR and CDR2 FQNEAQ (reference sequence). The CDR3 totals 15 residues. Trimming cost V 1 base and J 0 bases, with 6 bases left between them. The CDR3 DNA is TGTGCCAGCAGCTTAGACCCCGCGAACACCGGGGAGCTGTTTTTT. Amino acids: CASSLDPANTGELFF.

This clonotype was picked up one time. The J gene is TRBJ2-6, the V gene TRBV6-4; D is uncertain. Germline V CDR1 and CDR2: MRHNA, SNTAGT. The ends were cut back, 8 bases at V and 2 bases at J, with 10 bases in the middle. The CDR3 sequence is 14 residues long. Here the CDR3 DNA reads TGTGCCAGCGCAGGATCCGCTGGGGCCAACGTCCTGACTTTC. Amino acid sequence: CASAGSAGANVLTF.

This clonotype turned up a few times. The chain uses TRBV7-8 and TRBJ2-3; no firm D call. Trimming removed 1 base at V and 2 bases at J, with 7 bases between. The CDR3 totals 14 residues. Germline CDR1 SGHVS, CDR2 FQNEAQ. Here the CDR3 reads CASSLEGPTDTQYF. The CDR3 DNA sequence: TGTGCCAGCAGCTTAGAGGGCCCCACAGATACGCAGTATTTT. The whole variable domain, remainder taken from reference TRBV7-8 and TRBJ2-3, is GAGVSQSPRYKVAKRGQDVALRCDPISGHVSLFWYQQALGQGPEFLTYFQNEAQLDKSGLPSDRFFAERPEGSVSTLKIQRTQQEDSAVYLCASSLEGPTDTQYFGPGTRLTVL.

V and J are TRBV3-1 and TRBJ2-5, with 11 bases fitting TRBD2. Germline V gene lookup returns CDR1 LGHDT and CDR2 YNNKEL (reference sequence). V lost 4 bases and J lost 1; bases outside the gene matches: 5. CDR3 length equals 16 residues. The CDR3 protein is CASSPPLAGVQETQYF. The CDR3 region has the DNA TGTGCCAGCAGCCCCCCACTAGCGGGAGTCCAAGAGACCCAGTACTTC.

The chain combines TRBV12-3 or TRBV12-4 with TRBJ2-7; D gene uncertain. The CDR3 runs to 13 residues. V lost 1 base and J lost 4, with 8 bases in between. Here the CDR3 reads CASSLEQTYEQYF. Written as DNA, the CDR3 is TGTGCCAGCAGTTTAGAGCAGACATACGAGCAGTACTTC.

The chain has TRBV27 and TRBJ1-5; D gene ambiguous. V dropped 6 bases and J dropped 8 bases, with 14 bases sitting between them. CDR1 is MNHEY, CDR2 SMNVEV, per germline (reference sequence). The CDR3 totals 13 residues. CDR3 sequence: CASSFSPWEPQHF. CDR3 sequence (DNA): TGTGCCAGCAGCTTTTCCCCCTGGGAGCCCCAGCATTTT.

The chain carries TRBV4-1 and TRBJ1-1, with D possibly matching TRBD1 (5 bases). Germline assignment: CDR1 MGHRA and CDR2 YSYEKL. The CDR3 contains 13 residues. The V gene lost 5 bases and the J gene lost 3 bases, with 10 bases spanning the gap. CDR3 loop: CASSVRGYTEAFF. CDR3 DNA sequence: TGCGCCAGCAGCGTGAGGGGTTACACTGAAGCTTTCTTT.

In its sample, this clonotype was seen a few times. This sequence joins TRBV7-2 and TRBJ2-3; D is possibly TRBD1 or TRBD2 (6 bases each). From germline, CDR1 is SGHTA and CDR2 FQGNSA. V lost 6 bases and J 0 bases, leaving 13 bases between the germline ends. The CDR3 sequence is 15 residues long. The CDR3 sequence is CASRPRGVSTDTQYF. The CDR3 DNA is TGTGCCAGCAGACCTAGGGGGGTTAGCACAGATACGCAGTATTTT. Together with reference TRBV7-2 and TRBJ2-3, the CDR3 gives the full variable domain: GAGVSQSPSNKVTEKGKDVELRCDPISGHTALYWYRQSLGQGLEFLIYFQGNSAPDKSGLPSDRFSAERTGGSVSTLTIQRTQQEDSAVYLCASRPRGVSTDTQYFGPGTRLTVL.